This TCR beta chain was retrieved from a study of T cells in Graves' hyperthyroidism and ophthalmopathy. As for the study in general: At initial diagnosis, before any treatment had begun, peripheral blood was obtained.

Using RNA transcripts as the source, TCR beta CDR3 regions were amplified. First-round RT-PCR targeting the TCR CDR3 was performed with the HTBI primer set. TCRdb analysed the multiplex PCR reads with MiXCR anew, one entry per CDR3 protein. The sample yields approximately 600,000 distinct CDR3 sequences, around 21% seen once. Trimming at V came to 5 bases and at J to 5 bases, leaving 10 bases not matched to a gene. Per the germline V gene, CDR1 is MDHEN and CDR2 is SYDVKM. This CDR3 spans 15 amino acids. Diagnosis rested on symptoms, serum thyroxine and TRAb, thyroid ultrasound, and orbital computed tomography. This clonotype appeared many times. Its antigen remains unknown. Study-wide results and limits: Researchers found most expanded thyroid clonotypes above 0.001 in blood as well. A model of 13 V-J features distinguished ophthalmopathy from stable hyperthyroidism.

The chain has TRBV28 and TRBJ2-5; 8 bases line up with TRBD2. The sequence was collected from a man aged 30-40 years with Graves' ophthalmopathy. Sequencing was performed on blood. The CDR3 spells CASSTGGRLLETQYF. CDR3 nucleotide sequence: TGTGCCAGCAGTACGGGCGGGAGGCTGCTGGAGACCCAGTACTTC.